Listed below are T cell receptor beta chains from one sample, sequenced in a study of T cells in Graves' hyperthyroidism and ophthalmopathy. From the multiplex PCR reads, TCRdb called clonotypes with MiXCR, one entry per CDR3 protein. This sample has hundreds of thousands of distinct CDR3 sequences, with roughly 40% found just once. Sequenced material: blood. The receptors stem from a young man with Graves' hyperthyroidism. Each CDR3 is given without its conserved first and last residue.

TRBJ1-1 | TRBV6-9 | ASSYGPGTEAF
TRBJ1-6 | TRBV7-8 | ASSLGGVSYNSPLH
TRBJ2-7 | TRBV12-3/TRBV12-4 | ASSRGTDYYEQY
TRBJ1-5 | TRBV19 | ASSIERGSNQPQH
TRBJ1-5 | TRBV4-1 | ASSQEPSYFNQPQH
TRBJ1-1 | TRBV5-1 | ASSLDRAKNTEAF
TRBJ2-6 | TRBV7-9 | ASSFPGSGANVLT
TRBJ2-7 | TRBV6-1 | ASSTAGGLSYEQY
TRBJ1-4 | TRBV7-6 | ASLSQEGNEKLF
TRBJ2-2 | TRBV7-9 | ASRVGPLNTGELF
TRBJ1-3 | TRBV20-1 | SARGVTGSSGNTIY
TRBJ1-4 | TRBV7-8 | ASSSQGTGSEKLF
TRBJ2-5 | TRBV7-2 | ASSPGLAGGLETQY
TRBJ2-7 | TRBV20-1 | SARDRRAPSSYEQY
TRBJ2-5 | TRBV7-2 | ASSSVRLAGTVKTQY
TRBJ1-1 | TRBV25-1 | ASSEYFRAEGGNTEAF
TRBJ2-7 | TRBV10-2 | ASSESGRLYEQY
TRBJ2-5 | TRBV12-3/TRBV12-4 | ASGSGGTQETQY
TRBJ2-5 | TRBV20-1 | SARRTAGVQETQY
TRBJ1-2 | TRBV5-5 | ASSVVGDYGYT
TRBJ1-6 | TRBV10-3 | AISVSGADNSPLH
TRBJ1-6 | TRBV2 | ASALEHQGSPLH
TRBJ2-5 | TRBV10-3 | AIRGGELETQY
TRBJ2-7 | TRBV20-1 | SVDSDGEQY
TRBJ1-1 | TRBV20-1 | SAPGPQRTEAF
TRBJ2-2 | TRBV20-1 | SASQRDPGELF
TRBJ1-2 | TRBV29-1 | SVYGQGASYT
TRBJ2-7 | TRBV7-2 | ATLAESTYEQY
TRBJ1-5 | TRBV2 | ASSYTGEETQH
TRBJ1-5 | TRBV19 | ASSIAGHGSYEH
TRBJ1-3 | TRBV10-3 | AIRGDGNTIY
TRBJ2-3 | TRBV10-3 | ATTGPSLTDTQY
TRBJ1-1 | TRBV11-2 | ASSQAWQGGLVEAF
TRBJ2-2 | TRBV7-8 | ASSLPGARTGELF
TRBJ1-1 | TRBV5-1 | ASSSDSPANTEAF
TRBJ2-2 | TRBV5-4 | TSSLGTGRTGELF
TRBJ2-5 | TRBV7-2 | ASSLSQSSKTQY
TRBJ2-2 | TRBV19 | ASSIGGGELF
TRBJ1-6 | TRBV7-9 | ASSRGQGANSPLH
TRBJ2-7 | TRBV20-1 | SARSSGRGFGEQY
TRBJ2-6 | TRBV12-3/TRBV12-4 | ASASPQRGEVGANVLT
TRBJ2-7 | TRBV29-1 | SGKGGTGPYEQY
TRBJ1-1 | TRBV5-1 | ASSNTGGVDTEAF
TRBJ1-3 | TRBV9 | ASSADRGPGNTIY
TRBJ1-2 | TRBV12-3/TRBV12-4 | ASSPGTEDGYT
TRBJ2-7 | TRBV19 | ASSIEGGATEQY
TRBJ2-7 | TRBV11-2 | ASSSHPTSYEQY
TRBJ1-6 | TRBV6-5 | ASNDRGGNSPLH
TRBJ2-6 | TRBV12-3/TRBV12-4 | ASTDRGGVPGANVLT
TRBJ2-5 | TRBV7-2 | ASSLAVLAGETQY
TRBJ1-2 | TRBV24-1 | ASSQAGTGDIYGYT